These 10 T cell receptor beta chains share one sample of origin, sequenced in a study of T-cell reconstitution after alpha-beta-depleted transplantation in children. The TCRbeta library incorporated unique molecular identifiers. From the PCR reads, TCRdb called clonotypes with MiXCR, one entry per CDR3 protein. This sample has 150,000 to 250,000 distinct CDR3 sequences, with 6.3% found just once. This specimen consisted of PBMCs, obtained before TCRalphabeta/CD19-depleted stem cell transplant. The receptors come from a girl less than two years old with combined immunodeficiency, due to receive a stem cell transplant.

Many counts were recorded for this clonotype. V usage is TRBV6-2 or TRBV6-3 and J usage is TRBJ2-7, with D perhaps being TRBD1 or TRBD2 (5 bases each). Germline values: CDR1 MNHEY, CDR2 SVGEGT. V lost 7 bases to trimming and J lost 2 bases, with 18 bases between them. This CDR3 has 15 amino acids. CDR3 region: CASTGIGANPYEQYF. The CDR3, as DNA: TGTGCCAGCACCGGGATTGGGGCCAATCCCTACGAGCAGTACTTC.

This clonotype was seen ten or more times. The chain's CDR3 is CASSPDGLGGYEQYF. CDR3 bases: TGTGCCAGCAGCCCGGACGGACTAGGGGGCTACGAGCAGTACTTC. The V and J genes are TRBV6-1 and TRBJ2-7; a weak D match, TRBD2 (7 bases). The CDR3 has 15 residues. The germline V and J ends were trimmed by 6 bases and 3 bases, with 18 bases remaining between them. Germline V gene lookup returns CDR1 MNHNS and CDR2 SASEGT.

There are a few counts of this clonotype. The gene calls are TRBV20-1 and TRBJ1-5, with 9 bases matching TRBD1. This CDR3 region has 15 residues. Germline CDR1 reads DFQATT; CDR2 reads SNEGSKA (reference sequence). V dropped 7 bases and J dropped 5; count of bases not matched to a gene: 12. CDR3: CSVPSRDRADQPQHF. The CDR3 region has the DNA TGCAGTGTTCCCTCCCGGGACAGGGCCGATCAGCCCCAGCATTTT.

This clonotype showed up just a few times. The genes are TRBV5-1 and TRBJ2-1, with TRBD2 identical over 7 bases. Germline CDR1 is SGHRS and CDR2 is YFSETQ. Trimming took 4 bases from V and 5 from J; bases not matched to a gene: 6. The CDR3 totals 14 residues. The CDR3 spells CASSHERDNNEQFF. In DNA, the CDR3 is TGCGCCAGCAGCCACGAGCGGGATAACAATGAGCAGTTCTTC.

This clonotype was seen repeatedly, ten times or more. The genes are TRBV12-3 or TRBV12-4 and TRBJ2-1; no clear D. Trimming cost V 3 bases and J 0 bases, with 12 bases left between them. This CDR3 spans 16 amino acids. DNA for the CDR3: TGTGCCAGCAGTTTGGCGGCACAACCCTCCTACAATGAGCAGTTCTTC. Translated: CASSLAAQPSYNEQFF.

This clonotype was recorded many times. DNA of the CDR3: TGTGCCAGCCAGCGAGAGGTTCGGACCGGGGAGCTGTTTTTT. This encodes CASQREVRTGELFF. The rearrangement links TRBV6-2 or TRBV6-3 to TRBJ2-2, with D unclear. V lost 8 bases and J 5 bases, leaving 15 bases between the germline ends. The CDR3 has 14 amino acids. Germline CDR1 MNHEY, CDR2 SVGEGT.

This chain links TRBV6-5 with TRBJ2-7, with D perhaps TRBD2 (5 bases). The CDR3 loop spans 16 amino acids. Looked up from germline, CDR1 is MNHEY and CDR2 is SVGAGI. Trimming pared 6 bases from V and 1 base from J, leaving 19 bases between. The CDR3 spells CASRSGSGAYSYEQYF. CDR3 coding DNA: TGTGCCAGCAGGTCGGGGAGCGGTGCATATTCCTACGAGCAGTACTTC.

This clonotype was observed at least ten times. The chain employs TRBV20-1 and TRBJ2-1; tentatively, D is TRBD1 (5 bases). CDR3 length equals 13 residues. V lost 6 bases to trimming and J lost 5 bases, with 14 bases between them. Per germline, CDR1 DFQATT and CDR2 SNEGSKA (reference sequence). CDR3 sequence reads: CSAKNPGNNEQFF. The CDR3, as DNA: TGCAGTGCCAAGAACCCAGGGAACAATGAGCAGTTCTTC.

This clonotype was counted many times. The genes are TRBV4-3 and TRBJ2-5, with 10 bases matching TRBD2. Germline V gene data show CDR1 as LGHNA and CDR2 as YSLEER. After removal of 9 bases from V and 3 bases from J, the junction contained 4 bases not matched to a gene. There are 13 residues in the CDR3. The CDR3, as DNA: TGCGCCAGTAGCGGGGGGCTAGAAGAGACCCAGTACTTC. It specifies CASSGGLEETQYF.

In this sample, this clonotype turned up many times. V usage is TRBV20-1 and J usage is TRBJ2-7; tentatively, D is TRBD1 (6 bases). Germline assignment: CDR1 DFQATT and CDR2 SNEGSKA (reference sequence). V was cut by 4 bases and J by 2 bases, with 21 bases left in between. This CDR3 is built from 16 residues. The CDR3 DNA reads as TGCAGTGCTAAACTGCGACAGGAGGTTATTCCCTACGAGCAGTACTTC. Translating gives CSAKLRQEVIPYEQYF.